Listed below are T cell receptor beta chains from one sample, sequenced in a study of response to subunit inactivated influenza vaccine. Using its own MiXCR run on the RT-PCR reads, TCRdb lists one record per CDR3 protein. Of a few hundred thousand distinct CDR3 sequences in the sample, roughly a fifth were seen once. The sample was PBMCs from blood, taken approximately 22 months after vaccination. These receptors were taken from a man aged 50 to 75 who received an inactivated influenza vaccine. The CDR3 runs from the conserved cysteine through the conserved F or W. D genes are given only for firm matches. The size of a clone is reported for some rows only, either as once, few or many, or as a class for expanded clones.

size	D	J	V	CDR3	DNA
few	TRBD2	TRBJ2-7	TRBV10-3	CAISESRTSGAYEQYF	TGTGCCATCAGTGAGTCGAGGACTAGCGGGGCCTACGAGCAGTACTTC
few	-	TRBJ1-2	TRBV12-3/TRBV12-4	CASSWAVYGYTF	TGTGCCAGCAGTTGGGCAGTTTATGGCTACACCTTC
few	TRBD2	TRBJ2-7	TRBV29-1	CSVVIAGVHEQYF	TGCAGCGTTGTAATAGCGGGAGTTCACGAGCAGTACTTC
few	-	TRBJ2-3	TRBV20-1	CSASRETPDTQYF	TGCAGTGCTAGCCGAGAGACTCCAGATACGCAGTATTTT
-	-	TRBJ1-4	TRBV30	CAWTPGSVVEKLFF	TGTGCCTGGACCCCGGGCTCGGTGGTAGAAAAACTGTTTTTT
few	-	TRBJ1-1	TRBV7-9	CASSHTGLEAFF	TGTGCCAGCAGCCACACAGGGCTTGAAGCTTTCTTT
-	-	TRBJ2-7	TRBV9	CASSVAAQGTGEQYF	TGTGCCAGCAGCGTAGCGGCGCAGGGTACCGGCGAGCAGTACTTC
few	TRBD1	TRBJ1-1	TRBV6-2/TRBV6-3	CASSKRQGENTEAFF	TGTGCCAGCAGTAAGCGACAGGGAGAGAACACTGAAGCTTTCTTT
few	-	TRBJ1-1	TRBV15	CATSLTEGEAFF	TGTGCCACCAGCCTTACCGAGGGTGAAGCTTTCTTT
many	-	TRBJ2-1	TRBV13	CASSFFYQTNEQFF	TGTGCCAGCAGCTTTTTCTACCAGACAAATGAGCAGTTCTTC
many	-	TRBJ1-1	TRBV30	CAWSVHVRRRTEAFF	TGTGCCTGGAGTGTACACGTGCGGCGGCGGACTGAAGCTTTCTTT
many	-	TRBJ1-5	TRBV2	CASSEASRGVQPQHF	TGTGCCAGCAGTGAAGCTTCTAGGGGAGTTCAGCCCCAGCATTTT
few	-	TRBJ2-6	TRBV20-1	CSATDTSGANVLTF	TGCAGTGCCACCGACACTTCTGGGGCCAACGTCCTGACTTTC
few	TRBD1	TRBJ1-4	TRBV5-4	CASSFTRQGRVGEKLFF	TGTGCCAGCAGCTTCACGAGACAGGGGCGTGTGGGTGAAAAACTGTTTTTT
few	-	TRBJ2-7	TRBV6-2/TRBV6-3	CASSYSRTDLYEQYF	TGTGCCAGCAGTTACTCGAGGACGGATTTGTACGAGCAGTACTTC
-	TRBD2	TRBJ2-3	TRBV20-1	CSANRGGSTDTQYF	TGCAGTGCAAACCGCGGGGGAAGCACAGATACGCAGTATTTT
-	-	TRBJ1-4	TRBV20-1	CSAPLEKLFF	TGCAGTGCTCCTCTTGAAAAACTGTTTTTT
-	-	TRBJ1-1	TRBV9	CASSPVGGLGTEAFF	TGTGCCAGCAGTCCGGTGGGGGGATTGGGCACTGAAGCTTTCTTT
few	-	TRBJ2-4	TRBV5-1	CASSTGVGRGKNIQYF	TGCGCCAGCAGCACGGGGGTTGGGAGAGGCAAAAACATTCAGTACTTC
-	-	TRBJ1-6	TRBV4-2	CASSQVPRTDSPLHF	TGTGCCAGCAGCCAGGTGCCGCGCACGGATTCACCCCTCCACTTT
many	-	TRBJ1-1	TRBV20-1	CSASRRWSAGTEAFF	TGCAGTGCGAGTCGACGATGGTCAGCAGGGACTGAAGCTTTCTTT
few	-	TRBJ1-5	TRBV15	CATSRERGILGPQHF	TGTGCCACCAGCAGAGAGCGTGGGATTTTGGGGCCCCAGCATTTT
-	TRBD2	TRBJ2-3	TRBV20-1	CSAQKEPGLAKPGGTDTQYF	TGCAGTGCTCAAAAGGAGCCGGGACTAGCGAAACCTGGAGGCACAGATACGCAGTATTTT